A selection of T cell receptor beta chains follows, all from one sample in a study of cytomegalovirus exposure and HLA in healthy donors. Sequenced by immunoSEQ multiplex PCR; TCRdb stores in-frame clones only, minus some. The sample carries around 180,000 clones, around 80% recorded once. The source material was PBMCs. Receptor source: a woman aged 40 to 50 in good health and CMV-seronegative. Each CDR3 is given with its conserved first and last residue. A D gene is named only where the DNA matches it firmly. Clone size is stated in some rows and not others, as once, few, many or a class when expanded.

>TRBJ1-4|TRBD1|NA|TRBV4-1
CASSGGQGLNEKLFF
TGCGCCAGCAGCGGGGGACAGGGCCTTAATGAAAAACTGTTTTTT
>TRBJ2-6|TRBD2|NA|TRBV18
CASSRASGGLSGANVLTF
TGTGCCAGCTCACGGGCTAGCGGGGGACTCTCTGGGGCCAACGTCCTGACTTTC
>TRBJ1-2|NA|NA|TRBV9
CASSVGAETNFYGYTF
TGTGCCAGCAGCGTAGGGGCAGAAACCAATTTCTATGGCTACACCTTC
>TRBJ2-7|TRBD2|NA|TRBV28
CASSIAGGPYEQYF
TGTGCCAGCAGTATAGCGGGAGGGCCCTACGAGCAGTACTTC
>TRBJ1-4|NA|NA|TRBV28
CATDRPKEKLFF
TGTGCCACCGACAGGCCGAAGGAAAAACTGTTTTTT
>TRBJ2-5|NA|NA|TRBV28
CASSFPGDGETQYF
TGTGCCAGCAGTTTCCCAGGCGACGGAGAGACCCAGTACTTC
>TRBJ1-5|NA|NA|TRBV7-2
CASSLARGREQPQHF
TGTGCCAGCAGCTTAGCGCGGGGGCGCGAACAGCCCCAGCATTTT
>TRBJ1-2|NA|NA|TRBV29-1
CRQSPDGNF
TGCAGGCAGAGCCCGGACGGGAACTTC
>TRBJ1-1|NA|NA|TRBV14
CASSHQTGTEAFF
TGTGCCAGCAGCCATCAAACGGGCACTGAAGCTTTCTTT
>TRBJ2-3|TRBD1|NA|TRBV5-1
CASSLDRGDTDTQYF
TGCGCCAGCAGCCTCGACAGGGGAGACACAGATACGCAGTATTTT
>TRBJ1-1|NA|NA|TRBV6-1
CASSVGRERRTNTEAFF
TGTGCCAGCAGTGTAGGGCGGGAAAGAAGGACGAACACTGAAGCTTTCTTT
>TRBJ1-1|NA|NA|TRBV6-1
CASSENLGAGPMNTEAFF
TGTGCCAGCAGTGAAAATTTAGGGGCAGGACCCATGAACACTGAAGCTTTCTTT
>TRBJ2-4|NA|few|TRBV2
CASSVGVKNIQYF
TGTGCCAGCAGTGTGGGCGTTAAAAACATTCAGTACTTC
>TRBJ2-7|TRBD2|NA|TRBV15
CATLWMGLPWEQYF
TGTGCCACCTTATGGATGGGACTACCCTGGGAGCAGTACTTC
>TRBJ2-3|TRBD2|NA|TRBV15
CATSRATSGTTSTDTQYF
TGTGCCACCAGCAGAGCCACTAGCGGGACAACTAGCACAGATACGCAGTATTTT
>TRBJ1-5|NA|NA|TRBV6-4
CASSSQSNQPQHF
TGTGCCAGCAGCTCACAGAGCAATCAGCCCCAGCATTTT
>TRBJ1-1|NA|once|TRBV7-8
CASSFQLSSLNTEAFF
TGTGCCAGCAGCTTTCAACTGAGCTCCCTGAACACTGAAGCTTTCTTT
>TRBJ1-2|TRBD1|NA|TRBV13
CASSQARTGLYGYTF
TGTGCCAGCAGTCAAGCCCGGACAGGGCTCTATGGCTACACCTTC
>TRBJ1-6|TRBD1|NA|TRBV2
CASSERTGTVSPLHF
TGTGCCAGCAGTGAAAGGACAGGGACCGTATCACCCCTCCACTTT
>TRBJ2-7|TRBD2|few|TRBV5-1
CASSLASGPEQYF
TGCGCCAGCAGCTTGGCTAGCGGACCCGAACAGTACTTC
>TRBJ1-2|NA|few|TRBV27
CASSDRHPNYGYTF
TGTGCCAGCTCCGACAGGCACCCTAACTATGGCTACACCTTC
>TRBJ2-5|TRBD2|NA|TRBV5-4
CASSLGGGQETQYF
TGTGCCAGCAGCTTGGGGGGGGGCCAAGAGACCCAGTACTTC
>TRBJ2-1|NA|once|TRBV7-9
CASTLDNEQFF
TGTGCCAGCACCCTCGACAATGAGCAGTTCTTC
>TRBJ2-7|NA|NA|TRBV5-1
CASRRADGTYEQYF
TGCGCCAGCAGGCGGGCGGACGGTACCTACGAGCAGTACTTC
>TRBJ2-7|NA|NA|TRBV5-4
CASSLSPSYEQYF
TGTGCCAGCAGCTTGTCGCCTAGCTACGAGCAGTACTTC
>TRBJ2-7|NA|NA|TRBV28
CASGPQGYEQYF
TGTGCCAGCGGGCCTCAGGGATACGAGCAGTACTTC
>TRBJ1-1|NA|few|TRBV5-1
CASSLSGLNTEAFF
TGCGCCAGCAGCTTGTCAGGGCTGAACACTGAAGCTTTCTTT
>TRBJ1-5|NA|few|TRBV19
CASSITVGRGWQPQHF
TGTGCCAGTAGTATCACAGTGGGCAGGGGATGGCAGCCCCAGCATTTT
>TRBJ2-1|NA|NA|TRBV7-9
CASTLEREQFF
TGTGCCAGCACCCTCGAGCGTGAGCAGTTCTTC
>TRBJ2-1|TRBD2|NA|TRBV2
CARRPHSGVDEQFF
TGTGCCAGGAGGCCGCATAGCGGGGTCGATGAGCAGTTCTTC
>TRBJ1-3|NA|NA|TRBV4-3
CASSQDREAAGNTIYF
TGCGCCAGCAGCCAAGATAGGGAGGCAGCTGGAAACACCATATATTTT